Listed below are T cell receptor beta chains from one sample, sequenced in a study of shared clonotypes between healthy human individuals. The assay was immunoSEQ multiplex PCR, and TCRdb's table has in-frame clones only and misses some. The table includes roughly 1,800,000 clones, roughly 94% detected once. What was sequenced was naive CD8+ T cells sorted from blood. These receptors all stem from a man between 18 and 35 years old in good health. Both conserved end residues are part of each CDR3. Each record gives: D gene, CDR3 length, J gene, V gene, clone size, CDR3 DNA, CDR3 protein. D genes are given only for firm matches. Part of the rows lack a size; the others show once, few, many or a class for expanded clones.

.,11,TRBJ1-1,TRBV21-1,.,TGTGCCAGCAGCAGGGGCCCTGAAGCTTTCTTT,CASSRGPEAFF
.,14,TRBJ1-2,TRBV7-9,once,TGTGCCAGCAGCTTTTCATCAGGCTGGCATGGCTACACCTTC,CASSFSSGWHGYTF
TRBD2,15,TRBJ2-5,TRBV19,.,TGTGCCAGTAGTGGTAGCGGGGGCAACCAAGAGACCCAGTACTTC,CASSGSGGNQETQYF
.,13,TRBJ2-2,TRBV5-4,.,TGTGCCAGCAGCTTCAGGGGACCCGGGGAGCTGTTTTTT,CASSFRGPGELFF
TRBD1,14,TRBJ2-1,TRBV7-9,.,TGTGCCAGCAGCCCCCGGGACAGCTACAATGAGCAGTTCTTC,CASSPRDSYNEQFF
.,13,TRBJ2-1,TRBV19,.,TGTGCCAGTAGTATTGGAGGGTTCGGTGAGCAGTTCTTC,CASSIGGFGEQFF
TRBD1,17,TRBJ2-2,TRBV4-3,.,TGCGCCAGCAGCCAAAATGAGGACAGGCCGAACACCGGGGAGCTGTTTTTT,CASSQNEDRPNTGELFF
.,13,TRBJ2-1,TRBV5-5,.,TGTGCCAGCGTCGGGACATTTCATCATGAGCAGTTCTTC,CASVGTFHHEQFF
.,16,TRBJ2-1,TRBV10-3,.,TGTGCCATCAGTGAGTCGGGCAGGGGCGATTACAATGAGCAGTTCTTC,CAISESGRGDYNEQFF
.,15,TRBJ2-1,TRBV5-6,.,TGTGCCAGCAGCTCATTACCTGACAATCCTAATGAGCAGTTCTTC,CASSSLPDNPNEQFF
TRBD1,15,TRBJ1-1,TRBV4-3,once,TGCGCCAGCAGCCCGGGGGAGGGGGCGAGCACTGAAGCTTTCTTT,CASSPGEGASTEAFF
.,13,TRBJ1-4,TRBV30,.,TGTGCCTGGGACTTTGCAACTAATGAAAAACTGTTTTTT,CAWDFATNEKLFF
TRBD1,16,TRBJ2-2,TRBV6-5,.,TGTGCCAGCAGTTACTCGGGGACAGGATTTACCGGGGAGCTGTTTTTT,CASSYSGTGFTGELFF